These T cell receptor beta chains were read from a single sample in a study of technical replicates of blood from several donors. Generated by immunoSEQ multiplex PCR, the TCRdb table keeps only in-frame clones and is missing some. The repertoire holds some 98,000 clones, approximately 95% seen once, with 0.23% in the top ten. Sequenced material: T cells isolated from PBMCs. The receptors were gathered from a human donor in good health. The CDR3 runs from the conserved cysteine through the conserved F or W. Each record gives: CDR3 DNA, CDR3 protein, J gene, D gene, clone size, V gene. D genes are given only for firm matches. Only some rows state a clone size, as once, few, many or a class for expanded clones.

TGTGCCTGGTCAGCGGGGCGGACAGATACGCAGTATTTT	CAWSAGRTDTQYF	TRBJ2-3	TRBD2	NA	TRBV30
TGTGCCAGCTACTTCGACAGGGCAATGAACACTGAAGCTTTCTTT	CASYFDRAMNTEAFF	TRBJ1-1	TRBD1	once	TRBV6-5
TGTGCCAGCAGCGTAGGTATTTCGGCCTACGAGCAGTACTTC	CASSVGISAYEQYF	TRBJ2-7	NA	NA	TRBV9
TGTGCCAGCAGTTCCCTCTACGAGCAGTACTTC	CASSSLYEQYF	TRBJ2-7	NA	NA	TRBV28
TGCAGCGTTGAATCGGGCGGGAGTTCACCCTACGAGCAGTACTTC	CSVESGGSSPYEQYF	TRBJ2-7	TRBD2	NA	TRBV29-1
TGCGCCAGCAGCTCACGTCAGGGCACAGATACGCAGTATTTT	CASSSRQGTDTQYF	TRBJ2-3	NA	NA	TRBV5-1
TGTGCCAGTAGTATGACAGCGGGAGGGCCTGGGAACAATGAGCAGTTCTTC	CASSMTAGGPGNNEQFF	TRBJ2-1	TRBD2	NA	TRBV19
TGCAGCCCGACAGGTAATGAGCAGTTCTTC	CSPTGNEQFF	TRBJ2-1	NA	NA	TRBV20-1
TGTGCTAGTGGTTTGGTCGGGTTAGGTAGCAATCAGCCCCAGCATTTT	CASGLVGLGSNQPQHF	TRBJ1-5	NA	NA	TRBV12-5
TGCGCCAGCAGCTCTTCCCCCGCGGGAGCGGGGGTTTACAATGAGCAGTTCTTC	CASSSSPAGAGVYNEQFF	TRBJ2-1	TRBD2	once	TRBV5-1
TGCGCCAGTACTAGCGGGATAAGGGGAGATACGCAGTATTTT	CASTSGIRGDTQYF	TRBJ2-3	TRBD2	NA	TRBV4-1
TGTGCCAGCAGCGCCGCAGGGGGGCACGGCACTGAAGCTTTCTTT	CASSAAGGHGTEAFF	TRBJ1-1	TRBD1	NA	TRBV7-9
TGCGCCAGCAGCTTGGCGGCGACTAGCGGGGGGGCGTATGAGCAGTTCTTC	CASSLAATSGGAYEQFF	TRBJ2-1	TRBD2	NA	TRBV5-1
TGTGCCAGCAGCTTAGACCCCCGCGGAGATACGCAGTATTTT	CASSLDPRGDTQYF	TRBJ2-3	NA	NA	TRBV11-2
TGCGCCAGCAGCGCAAAGAGACAGGGGGTTCAGGGTGGTGTTTCCTACAATGAGCAGTTCTTC	CASSAKRQGVQGGVSYNEQFF	TRBJ2-1	TRBD1	once	TRBV10-1
TGTGCCAGCAGACTACAGGGGGCCATTATTAAGGACGGCTACACCTTC	CASRLQGAIIKDGYTF	TRBJ1-2	TRBD1	NA	TRBV5-4
TGCGCCAGCAGAGAGCGGCAGGGGGCCTACAATGAGCAGTTCTTC	CASRERQGAYNEQFF	TRBJ2-1	TRBD1	NA	TRBV5-1
TGTGCCAGCAGCTTAGGAACAGGGCTTCGGAGCTACACCTTC	CASSLGTGLRSYTF	TRBJ1-2	NA	NA	TRBV7-9
TGTGCCAGCAGCCCACAGGGCGAGGTGGGGACCCAGTACTTC	CASSPQGEVGTQYF	TRBJ2-5	NA	NA	TRBV7-3
TGTGCCAGCAGCCAACTGGACAGGGATACAGATACGCAGTATTTT	CASSQLDRDTDTQYF	TRBJ2-3	TRBD1	NA	TRBV4-2
TGTGCCAGCAGTGAAGAACCAGGGTCCGATGAGCAGTTCTTC	CASSEEPGSDEQFF	TRBJ2-1	NA	NA	TRBV2
TGTGCTAGTGACTCAATAGCGGGGCCCACAGATACGCAGTATTTT	CASDSIAGPTDTQYF	TRBJ2-3	TRBD2	NA	TRBV12-5
TGTGCCAGCAGCGACCCATTTGCCAATAAAGCGGAGAACACCGGGGAGCTGTTTTTT	CASSDPFANKAENTGELFF	TRBJ2-2	NA	NA	TRBV7-9
TGCGCCAGCAGTCAATCGAGGGATCCTCAAGAGACCCAGTACTTC	CASSQSRDPQETQYF	TRBJ2-5	NA	NA	TRBV23-1
TGTGCCAGCAGTTACGCGGCGAACACTGAAGCTTTCTTT	CASSYAANTEAFF	TRBJ1-1	NA	few	TRBV6-5
TGCGCCAGCAGCCCCTTCGCGGGGAATGTAATCACTGGAAACACCATATATTTT	CASSPFAGNVITGNTIYF	TRBJ1-3	NA	NA	TRBV4-1
TGTGCCAGCAGTTTATCCCCCCTGCAGAAAGCTTTCTTT	CASSLSPLQKAFF	TRBJ1-1	NA	NA	TRBV27
TGTGCCAGCAGCTTGAGCGGGGGAGCCGATCCTTGGCAGTACTTC	CASSLSGGADPWQYF	TRBJ2-7	TRBD2	few	TRBV7-2
TGTGCCAGCAGTTTGAGTCTGGTGAACACTGAAGCTTTCTTT	CASSLSLVNTEAFF	TRBJ1-1	NA	once	TRBV27
TGTGCCAGCAGCGTCGTCGCGGGGGAGGACAATGAGCAGTTCTTC	CASSVVAGEDNEQFF	TRBJ2-1	TRBD2	NA	TRBV11-2
TGTGCCAGCAGTCCCCGGACAGGGGGGAATCAGCCCCAGCATTTT	CASSPRTGGNQPQHF	TRBJ1-5	TRBD1	NA	TRBV28
TGTGCCAACTCGCGGCCTTTAGCGGGAGGCGGGAATGAGCAGTTCTTC	CANSRPLAGGGNEQFF	TRBJ2-1	NA	NA	TRBV21-1
TGTGCCAGTAGTATCTCTGGCGGGTCGTGGAATGAGAAGTTCTTC	CASSISGGSWNEKFF	TRBJ2-1	NA	NA	TRBV19
TGTGCCAGCAGTTTATTTAGTGGTAGCAATCAGCCCCAGCATTTT	CASSLFSGSNQPQHF	TRBJ1-5	NA	NA	TRBV27
TGTGCCAGCAGCTTAGGAAGGGGCGAGCAGTACTTC	CASSLGRGEQYF	TRBJ2-7	NA	NA	TRBV11-3
TGCGCCAGCAGCTTGTTTCAGGGGGCTTCTGGCTACACCTTC	CASSLFQGASGYTF	TRBJ1-2	TRBD1	NA	TRBV5-1
TGTGCCAGCTCCCTCCGGGACTTATCCTACGAGCAGTACTTC	CASSLRDLSYEQYF	TRBJ2-7	NA	NA	TRBV6-5
TGTGCAAGTCGCTTATTTCATAGCAATCAGCCCCAGCATTTT	CASRLFHSNQPQHF	TRBJ1-5	NA	NA	TRBV12-2
TGTGCCAGCAGTTACGGGACAAACGAGCAGTACTTC	CASSYGTNEQYF	TRBJ2-7	NA	NA	TRBV6-5
TGCGCCAGCAGCTTATATTACCGGGACAGGGACTCCGAGCAGTACTTC	CASSLYYRDRDSEQYF	TRBJ2-7	TRBD1	NA	TRBV5-1
TGTGCCAGCAGTTCCCCCGGGACAGGGCAGCCCCAGCATTTT	CASSSPGTGQPQHF	TRBJ1-5	TRBD1	NA	TRBV6-5
TGCAGCGTTGTGATCCCTAGCCCGGGGGAGCAGTACTTC	CSVVIPSPGEQYF	TRBJ2-7	NA	once	TRBV29-1
TGTGCCAGCGCACGGGATGGTAATTCACCCCTCCACTTT	CASARDGNSPLHF	TRBJ1-6	NA	NA	TRBV28
TGTGCCAGCAGCCCGTCGACAGGGCTAAACATTCAGTACTTC	CASSPSTGLNIQYF	TRBJ2-4	TRBD1	NA	TRBV9
TGTGCCATCAGTGGGCGCGGGAGCTCCTACAATGAGCAGTTCTTC	CAISGRGSSYNEQFF	TRBJ2-1	TRBD2	NA	TRBV10-3
TGTGCCAGCAGCCCCCAGGTCACCGGGGAGCTGTTTTTT	CASSPQVTGELFF	TRBJ2-2	NA	NA	TRBV7-9
TGTGCCAGCAGTTTAGGGACTAGGACGCCCGAGCAGTACTTC	CASSLGTRTPEQYF	TRBJ2-7	TRBD2	NA	TRBV28
TGTGCCAGCAGTTTAAAGGCAGGGGGCCCTAATCAGCCCCAGCATTTT	CASSLKAGGPNQPQHF	TRBJ1-5	TRBD1	NA	TRBV28
TGTGCCAGCAGTTTGAGGCGCCTAAGCGGCTATGGCTACACCTTC	CASSLRRLSGYGYTF	TRBJ1-2	NA	once	TRBV27
TGCGCCAGCAGCCCCGGGACAGGATCCATCCACGAGCAGTACTTC	CASSPGTGSIHEQYF	TRBJ2-7	TRBD1	NA	TRBV4-1
TGCGCCAGCAGCTCCGCGGCCGGGACTAGCAGCTACGAGCAGTACTTC	CASSSAAGTSSYEQYF	TRBJ2-7	TRBD2	NA	TRBV5-1
TGTGCCAGCAGCGTAGGAGCTAGCGGGAGCGGGGTTTCCTACGAGCAGTACTTC	CASSVGASGSGVSYEQYF	TRBJ2-7	TRBD2	once	TRBV9
TGTGCCAGCAGGAAAAGGGACAGTGAGGCTTTCTTT	CASRKRDSEAFF	TRBJ1-1	TRBD1	once	TRBV28
TGTGCCAGCAGACACAGGGAGGGCTATGGCTACACCTTC	CASRHREGYGYTF	TRBJ1-2	NA	NA	TRBV6-5
TGCGCCAGCTGCCACGGACAGGGGGCTGAAGAGCAGTACTTC	CASCHGQGAEEQYF	TRBJ2-7	TRBD1	NA	TRBV5-1
TGTGCCAGCAGCTTAGGTGGTAGCGGGGGAGAGACCCAGTACTTC	CASSLGGSGGETQYF	TRBJ2-5	TRBD2	once	TRBV7-6